Ten or more counts support the clone carrying this T cell receptor beta chain. Its antigen is unknown. Germline lookup yields CDR1 SGHAT and CDR2 FQDESV (reference sequence). This CDR3 comprises 17 residues. Trimming removed 5 bases from V and 1 base from J, with 18 bases in between. TCRdb reprocessed the PCR reads using MiXCR. This sample carries 20,000 to 25,000 clones, approximately 11% of them seen once, and the ten largest clones take just under 30%. Every patient underwent thyroid surgery untreated. This record comes from a study of metastatic and nonmetastatic thyroid tumors. The study, taken as a whole, reports: In blood and tumor, TCR beta diversity was reportedly significantly higher in malignant thyroid tumors than in benign nodules.

Sequencing input: blood. V usage is TRBV11-1 and J usage is TRBJ1-3; TRBD1 might be the D (5 bases). The sequence was collected from a female donor with papillary thyroid cancer or a benign thyroid nodule (not recorded which). Some clones in this sample may be carry-over from other donors' samples. CDR3 amino acids: CASSNRGPILSGNTIYF. The CDR3 DNA follows: TGTGCCAGCAGCAACCGGGGCCCAATTTTATCTGGAAACACCATATATTTT.